This T cell receptor (beta chain) was identified during a study of identical twins. Each CDR3 protein is one row after TCRdb ran MiXCR on the 5' RACE reads. The sample holds about 470,000 distinct CDR3 sequences, 24% seen once. This clonotype was recorded a few times. The CDR3 length is 14 residues. After removal of 2 bases from V and 7 bases from J, the junction contained 3 bases not matched to a gene. Germline lookup yields CDR1 SGHVS and CDR2 FQNEAQ. The same sample was also used in a study of T cells expressing NK-cell markers. This second report adds: Clarity on HCMV specificity was lacking for the expanded NKG2C+ T cell clones.

Sequencing was done on a sample of CD4+ T cells sorted from blood. This receptor was taken from a woman under 30 in good health. The V gene is TRBV7-8, the J gene TRBJ1-2, with 11 bases fitting TRBD1. DNA of the CDR3: TGTGCCAGCAGCTTAAGGGACAGGGGGTTTGGCTACACCTTC. It is translated as CASSLRDRGFGYTF.